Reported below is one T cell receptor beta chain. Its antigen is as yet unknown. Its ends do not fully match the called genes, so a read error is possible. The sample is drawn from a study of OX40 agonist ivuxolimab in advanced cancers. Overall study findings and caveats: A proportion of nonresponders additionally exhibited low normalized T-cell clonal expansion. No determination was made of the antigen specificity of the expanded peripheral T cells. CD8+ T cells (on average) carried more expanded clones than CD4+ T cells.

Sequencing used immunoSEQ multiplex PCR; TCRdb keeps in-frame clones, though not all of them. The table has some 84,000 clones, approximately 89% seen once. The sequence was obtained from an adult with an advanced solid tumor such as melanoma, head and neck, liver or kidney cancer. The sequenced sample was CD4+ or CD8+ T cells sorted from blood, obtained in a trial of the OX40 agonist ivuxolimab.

This CDR3 reads CVSETRWGGNQPQHF. The CDR3 nucleotides read TGTGTCAGCGAAACCAGGTGGGGGGGCAATCAGCCCCAGCATTTT. The rearrangement uses TRBV27 and TRBJ1-5; tentatively, D is TRBD1 (5 bases). The V gene's germline CDR1 is MNHEY and CDR2 SMNVEV (reference sequence). The CDR3 is 15 amino acids.